This T cell receptor beta chain was retrieved from a study of blood T cell repertoires in COVID-19. About the research overall: Some COVID-19 samples were acute and others convalescent; all came from the United States, Italy and Spain. T cells, B-cell-depleted T cells, or PBMCs supplied cDNA or gDNA.

Germline values: CDR1 SEHNR, CDR2 FQNEAQ (reference sequence). CDR3 length: 14 residues. V dropped 4 bases and J dropped 4 bases, with 13 bases sitting between them. The Seattle patients joined while their infection was active and were tracked longitudinally afterward. Original methodology: From reference gene primer amplification, estimates of nucleated cell counts were derived. Profiled with immunoSEQ multiplex PCR; TCRdb holds only in-frame clones, not every one. The D gene and trimming were derived from the DNA, and the V and J assignments and clone size from that table. This repertoire shows approximately 300,000 clones, 90% found once; its top ten account for about 1%.

The clonotype was recovered from a woman between 40 and 50 years old with COVID-19, enrolled during active disease. The specimen sequenced was peripheral blood. This chain connects TRBV7-9 to TRBJ1-2, with TRBD1 as a possible D gene (5 bases). The CDR3 sequence is CASSSGTGFYGYTF. CDR3 nucleotides: TGTGCCAGCAGCTCCGGCACAGGTTTCTATGGCTACACCTTC.